The clone carrying this T cell receptor beta chain was detected once. Its antigen is currently unknown. Germline is not matched at one junction end, which may reflect a read error. Study-level results: In terms of TCR gene usage, tumor memory CD4+ T cells clustered together with blood and lymph node memory CD4+ cells, as well as with lymph node naive CD4+ cells. Tumor Treg TCRs overlapped most with tumor naive CD4+ cells.

CDR1 and CDR2 (germline): GTSNPN, SVGIG (reference sequence). The CDR3 runs 16 residues. After constant-region reverse-primer amplification, full-length variable regions underwent semi-nested PCR with Nested Universal Primer A. MiXCR, run by TCRdb on the 5' RACE reads, gives a single entry per CDR3 protein. In the table there are roughly 52,000 distinct CDR3 sequences, roughly 17% of which are singletons. V usage is TRBV30 and J usage is TRBJ2-2, with 8 positions matching TRBD2. This clonotype was obtained from a female donor with breast cancer. The sequencing input was naive CD4+ T cells sorted from blood. This sample's subset: naive CD4+ T cells, CD4+CD45RA+CD25-. The DNA of the CDR3 is TGTGCCTGGAGTGTAACGGGAGGGCCTATGGGCGGGGAGCTGTCTTTT. This translates into CAWSVTGGPMGGELSF.